These T cell receptor beta chains were read from a single sample in a study of cytomegalovirus exposure and HLA in healthy donors. Only in-frame clones appear in the TCRdb table, and some are missing; sequencing was by immunoSEQ multiplex PCR. Here the sample spans approximately 100,000 clones, about 70% being singletons. The sample consisted of PBMCs. Receptors were obtained from a female donor in good health and CMV-seronegative. Each CDR3 is given with its conserved first and last residue. D genes are given only for firm matches. The listing skips clone size in some rows; elsewhere it reads once, few, many or a size class.

v_call: TRBV7-9; d_call: NA; clone_size: NA; j_call: TRBJ1-1; cdr3_aa: CASSLVAANAEAFF; cdr3_nt: TGTGCCAGCAGCTTAGTGGCGGCGAACGCTGAAGCTTTCTTT
v_call: TRBV2; d_call: NA; clone_size: NA; j_call: TRBJ1-2; cdr3_aa: CASTMTNTNYGYTF; cdr3_nt: TGTGCCAGCACCATGACAAATACTAACTATGGCTACACCTTC
v_call: TRBV6-5; d_call: NA; clone_size: NA; j_call: TRBJ1-6; cdr3_aa: CASSYTDNSPLHF; cdr3_nt: TGTGCCAGCAGTTACACGGATAATTCACCCCTCCACTTT
v_call: TRBV30; d_call: NA; clone_size: NA; j_call: TRBJ1-5; cdr3_aa: CAWSGGGINQPQHF; cdr3_nt: TGTGCCTGGAGTGGAGGAGGGATAAATCAGCCCCAGCATTTT
v_call: TRBV30; d_call: TRBD2; clone_size: NA; j_call: TRBJ2-7; cdr3_aa: CAWSYGAGANEQYF; cdr3_nt: TGTGCCTGGAGTTACGGAGCGGGAGCGAACGAGCAGTACTTC
v_call: TRBV5-1; d_call: TRBD2; clone_size: NA; j_call: TRBJ2-1; cdr3_aa: CASSLEWFSGGRARYEQFF; cdr3_nt: TGCGCCAGCAGCTTGGAGTGGTTTAGCGGGGGTAGGGCCAGGTATGAGCAGTTCTTC
v_call: TRBV27; d_call: NA; clone_size: NA; j_call: TRBJ2-1; cdr3_aa: CASSLLRASYNEQFF; cdr3_nt: TGTGCCAGCAGTTTATTGCGGGCCTCCTACAATGAGCAGTTCTTC
v_call: TRBV28; d_call: NA; clone_size: NA; j_call: TRBJ1-2; cdr3_aa: CASSWEGRDYGYTF; cdr3_nt: TGTGCCAGCAGTTGGGAGGGTCGGGACTATGGCTACACCTTC
v_call: TRBV4-1; d_call: TRBD1; clone_size: NA; j_call: TRBJ2-7; cdr3_aa: CASSSRQGFYEQYF; cdr3_nt: TGCGCCAGCAGCTCCCGACAGGGGTTCTACGAGCAGTACTTC
v_call: TRBV30; d_call: TRBD2; clone_size: NA; j_call: TRBJ2-1; cdr3_aa: CALLSGSRYNEQFF; cdr3_nt: TGTGCCTTACTTAGCGGGAGTCGGTACAATGAGCAGTTCTTC
v_call: TRBV15; d_call: TRBD1; clone_size: NA; j_call: TRBJ1-2; cdr3_aa: CATSGTTGRGYTF; cdr3_nt: TGTGCCACCAGCGGGACGACAGGGCGAGGCTACACCTTC
v_call: TRBV7-7; d_call: TRBD1; clone_size: NA; j_call: TRBJ2-7; cdr3_aa: CASSRNRGNEQYF; cdr3_nt: TGTGCCAGCAGCCGAAACAGGGGCAACGAGCAGTACTTC
v_call: TRBV9; d_call: TRBD2; clone_size: NA; j_call: TRBJ2-1; cdr3_aa: CASSGSGRLHEQFF; cdr3_nt: TGTGCCAGCAGCGGTAGCGGGAGGCTGCATGAGCAGTTCTTC
v_call: TRBV5-1; d_call: TRBD1; clone_size: NA; j_call: TRBJ1-1; cdr3_aa: CASSRDRAREQAFF; cdr3_nt: TGCGCCAGCAGTCGCGACAGGGCGAGGGAACAAGCTTTCTTT
v_call: TRBV11-2; d_call: NA; clone_size: NA; j_call: TRBJ1-1; cdr3_aa: CASSASGQEAFF; cdr3_nt: TGTGCCAGCAGCGCGTCGGGACAAGAAGCTTTCTTT
v_call: TRBV29-1; d_call: NA; clone_size: NA; j_call: TRBJ2-7; cdr3_aa: CSVLSDEQYF; cdr3_nt: TGCAGCGTCCTTAGTGACGAGCAGTACTTC
v_call: TRBV5-4; d_call: TRBD2; clone_size: NA; j_call: TRBJ2-1; cdr3_aa: CAVGGKREGHGEQFF; cdr3_nt: TGTGCCGTCGGGGGTAAGCGGGAGGGCCACGGTGAGCAGTTCTTC
v_call: TRBV5-6; d_call: NA; clone_size: NA; j_call: TRBJ2-4; cdr3_aa: CASRGFNKNIQYF; cdr3_nt: TGTGCCAGCCGCGGCTTCAACAAAAACATTCAGTACTTC
v_call: TRBV9; d_call: NA; clone_size: NA; j_call: TRBJ2-3; cdr3_aa: CASSAVGSGTDTQYF; cdr3_nt: TGTGCCAGCAGCGCGGTGGGCAGCGGGACAGATACGCAGTATTTT
v_call: TRBV5-4; d_call: NA; clone_size: few; j_call: TRBJ1-2; cdr3_aa: CASSLDSVVYTF; cdr3_nt: TGTGCCAGCAGCTTGGACAGTGTTGTCTACACCTTC
v_call: TRBV19; d_call: NA; clone_size: NA; j_call: TRBJ1-4; cdr3_aa: CASSETANEKLFF; cdr3_nt: TGTGCCAGTAGTGAGACAGCTAATGAAAAACTGTTTTTT
v_call: TRBV6-5; d_call: NA; clone_size: NA; j_call: TRBJ2-5; cdr3_aa: CASRRVTGRETQYF; cdr3_nt: TGTGCCAGCAGACGCGTAACAGGGCGAGAGACCCAGTACTTC
v_call: TRBV14; d_call: TRBD2; clone_size: NA; j_call: TRBJ2-1; cdr3_aa: CASSQTGLGHNEQFF; cdr3_nt: TGTGCCAGCAGCCAGACGGGACTAGGACACAATGAGCAGTTCTTC
v_call: TRBV7-9; d_call: TRBD2; clone_size: NA; j_call: TRBJ2-2; cdr3_aa: CASTGLAGHTGELFF; cdr3_nt: TGTGCCAGCACCGGACTAGCGGGTCACACCGGGGAGCTGTTTTTT
v_call: TRBV28; d_call: NA; clone_size: NA; j_call: TRBJ2-2; cdr3_aa: CASSPTVPPNTGELFF; cdr3_nt: TGTGCCAGCAGTCCTACGGTGCCTCCTAACACCGGGGAGCTGTTTTTT
v_call: TRBV7-6; d_call: TRBD1; clone_size: NA; j_call: TRBJ1-5; cdr3_aa: CASSLRTGDSNQPQHF; cdr3_nt: TGTGCCAGCAGCTTAAGGACAGGGGATAGCAATCAGCCCCAGCATTTT
v_call: TRBV9; d_call: NA; clone_size: NA; j_call: TRBJ2-5; cdr3_aa: CASSVIGGHQETQYF; cdr3_nt: TGTGCCAGCAGCGTGATAGGAGGGCACCAAGAGACCCAGTACTTC
v_call: TRBV30; d_call: NA; clone_size: NA; j_call: TRBJ2-1; cdr3_aa: CAWSVGRVDEQFF; cdr3_nt: TGTGCCTGGAGTGTGGGCAGGGTAGATGAGCAGTTCTTC
v_call: TRBV18; d_call: NA; clone_size: few; j_call: TRBJ2-7; cdr3_aa: CASRFSGKSSYEQYF; cdr3_nt: TGTGCCAGCCGGTTCTCAGGCAAGAGCTCCTACGAGCAGTACTTC
v_call: TRBV5-4; d_call: TRBD1; clone_size: once; j_call: TRBJ2-1; cdr3_aa: CASSFGQGAGNEQFF; cdr3_nt: TGTGCCAGCAGCTTCGGCCAGGGGGCCGGCAATGAGCAGTTCTTC
v_call: TRBV19; d_call: TRBD2; clone_size: few; j_call: TRBJ2-7; cdr3_aa: CASSSHRLAKSSYEQYF; cdr3_nt: TGTGCCAGTAGTAGCCACCGACTAGCGAAAAGCTCCTACGAGCAGTACTTC
v_call: TRBV6-4; d_call: NA; clone_size: NA; j_call: TRBJ1-6; cdr3_aa: CASSPGMENSPLHF; cdr3_nt: TGTGCCAGCAGCCCGGGAATGGAGAATTCACCCCTCCACTTT
v_call: TRBV4-2; d_call: NA; clone_size: NA; j_call: TRBJ1-5; cdr3_aa: CASSPTTSSNQPQHF; cdr3_nt: TGTGCCAGCAGCCCCACGACAAGTAGCAATCAGCCCCAGCATTTT
v_call: TRBV11-3; d_call: NA; clone_size: NA; j_call: TRBJ2-7; cdr3_aa: CASSLHPAYEQYF; cdr3_nt: TGTGCCAGCAGCTTACATCCGGCCTACGAGCAGTACTTC
v_call: TRBV5-1; d_call: TRBD2; clone_size: NA; j_call: TRBJ2-7; cdr3_aa: CASSLESGGPREQYF; cdr3_nt: TGCGCCAGCAGCTTGGAGTCGGGAGGGCCACGCGAGCAGTACTTC
v_call: TRBV28; d_call: NA; clone_size: NA; j_call: TRBJ2-7; cdr3_aa: CASTPVYPRSYEQYF; cdr3_nt: TGTGCCAGCACCCCCGTGTATCCTAGATCCTACGAGCAGTACTTC
v_call: TRBV5-1; d_call: NA; clone_size: NA; j_call: TRBJ1-1; cdr3_aa: CASSVRQTNTEAFF; cdr3_nt: TGCGCCAGCAGCGTAAGACAGACAAACACTGAAGCTTTCTTT
v_call: TRBV2; d_call: TRBD2; clone_size: NA; j_call: TRBJ2-3; cdr3_aa: CASSPLERAGGPTDTQYF; cdr3_nt: TGTGCCAGCAGTCCCCTTGAACGAGCGGGAGGGCCTACAGATACGCAGTATTTT
v_call: TRBV12-5; d_call: TRBD2; clone_size: NA; j_call: TRBJ2-1; cdr3_aa: CASGLVGLAGSSYNEQFF; cdr3_nt: TGTGCTAGTGGTTTGGTAGGGCTAGCGGGCAGCTCCTACAATGAGCAGTTCTTC
v_call: TRBV7-8; d_call: NA; clone_size: NA; j_call: TRBJ2-7; cdr3_aa: CASSRSSQGYEQYF; cdr3_nt: TGTGCCAGCAGCCGAAGTTCACAGGGTTACGAGCAGTACTTC
v_call: TRBV6-6; d_call: NA; clone_size: NA; j_call: TRBJ1-5; cdr3_aa: CASISGYNQPQHF; cdr3_nt: TGTGCCAGCATTTCCGGGTACAATCAGCCCCAGCATTTT
v_call: TRBV6-4; d_call: NA; clone_size: NA; j_call: TRBJ2-1; cdr3_aa: CASSAAVYNEQFF; cdr3_nt: TGTGCCAGCAGTGCGGCGGTTTACAATGAGCAGTTCTTC
v_call: TRBV7-9; d_call: TRBD1; clone_size: NA; j_call: TRBJ2-1; cdr3_aa: CASSLTRTGSYNEQFF; cdr3_nt: TGTGCCAGCAGCTTAACCAGGACAGGTTCCTACAATGAGCAGTTCTTC
v_call: TRBV5-4; d_call: TRBD2; clone_size: NA; j_call: TRBJ2-7; cdr3_aa: CASSRGAGGPGEQYF; cdr3_nt: TGTGCCAGCAGCCGTGGAGCGGGAGGGCCGGGTGAGCAGTACTTC
v_call: TRBV11-3; d_call: TRBD2; clone_size: few; j_call: TRBJ2-7; cdr3_aa: CASSQTRTSSGVNYEQYF; cdr3_nt: TGTGCCAGCAGCCAAACCCGGACTAGCTCGGGGGTCAACTACGAGCAGTACTTC
v_call: TRBV28; d_call: NA; clone_size: NA; j_call: TRBJ1-2; cdr3_aa: CASRPSVNYGYTF; cdr3_nt: TGTGCCAGCAGGCCATCGGTAAACTATGGCTACACCTTC
v_call: TRBV4-3; d_call: TRBD1; clone_size: NA; j_call: TRBJ1-2; cdr3_aa: CASSQARTGGYGYTF; cdr3_nt: TGCGCCAGCAGCCAAGCCAGGACAGGAGGTTATGGCTACACCTTC
v_call: TRBV9; d_call: NA; clone_size: NA; j_call: TRBJ2-2; cdr3_aa: CASSGDILNTGELFF; cdr3_nt: TGTGCCAGCAGCGGGGACATTTTGAACACCGGGGAGCTGTTTTTT
v_call: TRBV19; d_call: TRBD1; clone_size: NA; j_call: TRBJ1-5; cdr3_aa: CASSIRTGNQPQHF; cdr3_nt: TGTGCCAGTAGTATTAGGACAGGTAATCAGCCCCAGCATTTT
v_call: TRBV11-1; d_call: TRBD2; clone_size: NA; j_call: TRBJ2-7; cdr3_aa: CASSTGTRLVQYF; cdr3_nt: TGTGCCAGCAGCACGGGGACTAGACTGGTGCAGTACTTC
v_call: TRBV18; d_call: TRBD2; clone_size: NA; j_call: TRBJ2-1; cdr3_aa: CASSPFSLSGRNEQFF; cdr3_nt: TGTGCCAGCTCACCATTTTCCCTTAGCGGGAGGAATGAGCAGTTCTTC
v_call: TRBV10-2; d_call: TRBD2; clone_size: NA; j_call: TRBJ2-7; cdr3_aa: CASLLWTSGSQSYEQYF; cdr3_nt: TGCGCCAGCCTCCTCTGGACTAGCGGGAGTCAATCCTACGAGCAGTACTTC
v_call: TRBV4-3; d_call: NA; clone_size: NA; j_call: TRBJ2-6; cdr3_aa: CASSTDPGVGANVLTF; cdr3_nt: TGCGCCAGCAGCACAGACCCCGGGGTTGGGGCCAACGTCCTGACTTTC
v_call: TRBV28; d_call: NA; clone_size: few; j_call: TRBJ1-3; cdr3_aa: CASSAQSSGNTIYF; cdr3_nt: TGTGCCAGCAGTGCACAAAGCTCTGGAAACACCATATATTTT